The subject of this entry is one T cell receptor (beta chain). Clones were sequenced by immunoSEQ multiplex PCR, and TCRdb holds only the in-frame ones, with some missing. This table holds roughly 200,000 clones, more than 85% found once. CDR3 length: 17 residues. The germline CDR1 and CDR2 sequences are LGHNA and YNFKEQ. The germline V and J ends were trimmed by 4 bases and 3 bases, with 20 bases remaining between them. This entry belongs to a study of blood T cell repertoires in COVID-19. Study background: The United States, Italy and Spain supplied acute and convalescent COVID-19 samples.

Sequencing input: peripheral blood. The clonotype originates from a man aged 55 to 70 with acute or convalescent COVID-19. The chain couples TRBV4-2 to TRBJ2-3; D might be TRBD2 (6 bases). The CDR3 region is CASSLTSRGGRTDTQYF. Here the CDR3 DNA reads TGTGCCAGCAGCCTTACTTCGCGGGGAGGTCGGACAGATACGCAGTATTTT.